This note documents a single TCR beta chain sequence. The antigen is unknown. This sample is part of a study of monozygotic twins with inflammatory bowel disease. Study-wide results and limits: TCRbeta diversity (inverse Simpson) was lower in IBD patients than in healthy co-twins. The existence of one strong signal or clonotype linked to IBD lacked support. Similarity of repertoires did not differ between concordant and discordant twins, possibly from limited power.

TCRdb re-analyzed the 5' RACE reads; it lists each CDR3 protein once, without DNA. With more than 100,000 distinct CDR3 sequences in the sample, the ten largest clones hold 1.5% to 2%. Per the germline V gene, CDR1 is LGHNA and CDR2 is YNFKEQ. This CDR3 has 15 residues. Unsorted whole blood yielded the total RNA, with T cells left unselected. The chain carries TRBV4-2 and TRBJ2-7; TCRdb reports TRBD2, a call that lacks DNA to check it against. The sequencing input was blood. This receptor was taken from a human donor with ulcerative colitis or Crohn's disease, or a healthy co-twin of an affected twin (not recorded which). The CDR3: CASSQDTASNYEQYF.